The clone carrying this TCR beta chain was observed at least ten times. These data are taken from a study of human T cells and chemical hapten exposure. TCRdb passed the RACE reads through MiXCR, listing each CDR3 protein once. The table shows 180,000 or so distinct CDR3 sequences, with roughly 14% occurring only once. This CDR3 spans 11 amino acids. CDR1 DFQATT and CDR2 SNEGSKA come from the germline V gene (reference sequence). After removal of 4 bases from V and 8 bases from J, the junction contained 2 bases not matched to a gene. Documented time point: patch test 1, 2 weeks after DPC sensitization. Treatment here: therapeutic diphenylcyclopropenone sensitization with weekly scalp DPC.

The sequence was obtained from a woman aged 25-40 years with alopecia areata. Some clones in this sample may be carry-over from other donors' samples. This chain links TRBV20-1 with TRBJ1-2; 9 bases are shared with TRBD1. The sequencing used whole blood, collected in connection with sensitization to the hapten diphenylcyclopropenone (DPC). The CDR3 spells CSATDRGGYTF. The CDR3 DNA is TGCAGTGCTACGGACAGGGGAGGCTACACCTTC.